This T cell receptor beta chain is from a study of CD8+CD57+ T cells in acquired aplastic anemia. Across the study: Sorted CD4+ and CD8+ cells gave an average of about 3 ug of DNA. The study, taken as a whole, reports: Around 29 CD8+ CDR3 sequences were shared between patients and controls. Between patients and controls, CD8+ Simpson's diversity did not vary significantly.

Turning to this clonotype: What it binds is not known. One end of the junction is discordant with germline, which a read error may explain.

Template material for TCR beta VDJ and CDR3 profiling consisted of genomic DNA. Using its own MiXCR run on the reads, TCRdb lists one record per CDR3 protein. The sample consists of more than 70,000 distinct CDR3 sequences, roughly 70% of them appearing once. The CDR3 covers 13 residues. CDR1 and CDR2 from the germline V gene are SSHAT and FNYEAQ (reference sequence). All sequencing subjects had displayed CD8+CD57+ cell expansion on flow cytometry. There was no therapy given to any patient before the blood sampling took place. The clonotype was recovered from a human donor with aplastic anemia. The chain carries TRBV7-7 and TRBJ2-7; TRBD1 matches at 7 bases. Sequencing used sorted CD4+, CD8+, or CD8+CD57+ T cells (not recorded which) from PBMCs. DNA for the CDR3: TGTGCTAGCAGCTGGGGACAGACCTACGAGCAGTACTTC. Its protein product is CASSWGQTYEQYF.